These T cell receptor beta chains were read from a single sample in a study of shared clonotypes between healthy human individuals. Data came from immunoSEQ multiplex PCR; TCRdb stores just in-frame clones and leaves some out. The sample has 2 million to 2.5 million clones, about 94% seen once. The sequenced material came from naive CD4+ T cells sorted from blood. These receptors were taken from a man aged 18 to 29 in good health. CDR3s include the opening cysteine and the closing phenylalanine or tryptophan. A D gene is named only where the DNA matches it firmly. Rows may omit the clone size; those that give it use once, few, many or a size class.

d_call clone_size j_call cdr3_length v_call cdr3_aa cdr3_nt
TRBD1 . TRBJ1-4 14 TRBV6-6 CASSDRQGTEKLFF TGTGCCAGCAGTGACCGACAGGGGACTGAAAAACTGTTTTTT
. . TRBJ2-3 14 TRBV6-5 CASRLGALTDTQYF TGTGCCAGCAGGTTGGGGGCCCTCACAGATACGCAGTATTTT
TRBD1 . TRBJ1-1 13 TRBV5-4 CASSLRDSFEAFF TGTGCCAGCAGCCTCCGGGACAGTTTTGAAGCTTTCTTT
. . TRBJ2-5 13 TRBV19 CATQSGVQETQYF TGTGCCACCCAATCGGGGGTCCAAGAGACCCAGTACTTC
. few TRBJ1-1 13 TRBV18 CASTDYRDTEAFF TGTGCCAGTACAGATTACAGGGACACTGAAGCTTTCTTT
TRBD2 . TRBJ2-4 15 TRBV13 CASSPREGSKNIQYF TGTGCCAGCAGCCCCAGGGAGGGATCCAAAAACATTCAGTACTTC
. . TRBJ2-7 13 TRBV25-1 CASSEAQRYEQYF TGTGCCAGCAGTGAGGCGCAGAGGTACGAGCAGTACTTC
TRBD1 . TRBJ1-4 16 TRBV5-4 CASSKTGGITNEKLFF TGTGCCAGCTCCAAGACAGGGGGCATAACTAATGAAAAACTGTTTTTT
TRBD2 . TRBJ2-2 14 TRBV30 CAGRGLAGTGELFF TGTGCCGGGCGGGGACTAGCTGGCACCGGGGAGCTGTTTTTT
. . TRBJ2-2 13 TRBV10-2 CASSEPGTGELFF TGCGCCAGCAGTGAGCCGGGAACCGGGGAGCTGTTTTTT
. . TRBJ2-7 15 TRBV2 CASSEPRRIPYEQYF TGTGCCAGCAGTGAACCCCGGAGAATCCCCTACGAGCAGTACTTC
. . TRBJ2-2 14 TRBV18 CASSPPLALGELFF TGTGCCAGCTCACCACCCCTGGCCTTGGGTGAGCTGTTTTTT
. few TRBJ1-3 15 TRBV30 CAWGGRGLTGNTIYF TGTGCCTGGGGGGGCCGTGGGCTTACTGGAAACACCATATATTTT
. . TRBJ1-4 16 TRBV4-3 CASSQDSTRRTEKLFF TGCGCCAGCAGCCAAGACTCGACCCGAAGGACCGAAAAACTGTTTTTT
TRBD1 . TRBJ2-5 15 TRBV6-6 CASSFLTGGRETQYF TGTGCCAGCAGTTTTCTAACAGGGGGCCGAGAGACCCAGTACTTC
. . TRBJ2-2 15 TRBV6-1 CASRVKQGWTGELFF TGTGCCAGCAGAGTAAAACAGGGTTGGACCGGGGAGCTGTTTTTT
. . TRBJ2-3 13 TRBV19 CASSIAQQYTQYF TGTGCCAGTAGTATAGCCCAGCAGTATACGCAGTATTTT
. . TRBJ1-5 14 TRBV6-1 CASSDWDSNQPQHF TGTGCCAGCAGTGATTGGGATAGCAATCAGCCCCAGCATTTT
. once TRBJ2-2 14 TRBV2 CASSRARGSGELFF TGTGCCAGCAGTCGTGCCAGGGGCTCCGGGGAGCTGTTTTTT
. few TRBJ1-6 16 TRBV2 CASSLSRQTYNSPLHF TGTGCCAGCAGTCTCTCTCGGCAAACCTATAATTCACCCCTCCACTTT
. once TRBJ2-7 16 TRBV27 CASSLSPSGTSYEQYF TGTGCCAGCAGTTTATCACCTTCAGGGACATCCTACGAGCAGTACTTC
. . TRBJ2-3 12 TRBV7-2 CASSPPKGTQYF TGTGCCAGCAGCCCCCCTAAGGGTACGCAGTATTTT
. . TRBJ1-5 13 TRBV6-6 CASVRAPGQPQHF TGTGCCAGCGTGAGGGCCCCCGGTCAGCCCCAGCATTTT
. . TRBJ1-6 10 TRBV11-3 CASLRSPLHF TGTGCCAGTTTACGGTCACCCCTCCACTTT
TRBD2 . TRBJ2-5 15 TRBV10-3 CAISGTSGTRETQYF TGTGCCATCAGTGGGACTAGCGGGACTAGGGAGACCCAGTACTTC
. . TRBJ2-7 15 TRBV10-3 CASRPGGIGSYEQYF TGTGCCAGCAGACCTGGGGGCATTGGCTCCTACGAGCAGTACTTC
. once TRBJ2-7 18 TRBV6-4 CASSDYPHYREEAYEQYF TGTGCCAGCAGTGACTACCCCCATTACAGGGAAGAAGCCTACGAGCAGTACTTC
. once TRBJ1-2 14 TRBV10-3 CAISTTYEGGSYTF TGTGCCATCAGCACCACCTATGAGGGGGGCAGCTACACCTTC
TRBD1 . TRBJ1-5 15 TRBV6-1 CATRGGTVGNQPQHF TGTGCCACCCGGGGGGGGACAGTTGGCAATCAGCCCCAGCATTTT
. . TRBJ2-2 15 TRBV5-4 CASSYGPLNAGELFF TGTGCCAGCAGCTATGGACCCCTCAATGCCGGGGAGCTGTTTTTT
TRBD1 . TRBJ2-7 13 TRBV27 CASRIDRANEQYF TGTGCCAGCAGGATAGACAGGGCCAACGAGCAGTACTTC
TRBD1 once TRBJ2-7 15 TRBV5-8 CASSPGTGRGYEQYF TGTGCCAGCAGCCCCGGGACAGGGCGAGGGTACGAGCAGTACTTC
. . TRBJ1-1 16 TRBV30 CAWSSSFPGGHTEAFF TGTGCCTGGAGCTCATCCTTTCCGGGGGGCCACACTGAAGCTTTCTTT
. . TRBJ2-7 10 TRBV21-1 CAAGPYEQYF TGTGCCGCCGGACCATACGAGCAGTACTTC
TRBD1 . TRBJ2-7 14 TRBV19 CASSIAGGTYEQYF TGTGCCAGTAGTATAGCAGGGGGAACCTACGAGCAGTACTTC
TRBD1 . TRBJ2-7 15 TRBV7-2 CASSPGTGGWSEQYF TGTGCCAGCAGCCCCGGGACAGGGGGCTGGAGCGAGCAGTACTTC
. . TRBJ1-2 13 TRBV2 CASSEHRNYGYTF TGTGCCAGCAGTGAACACAGAAACTATGGCTACACCTTC
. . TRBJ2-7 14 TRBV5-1 CASSLEAPTYEQYF TGCGCCAGCAGCTTGGAAGCACCTACCTACGAGCAGTACTTC
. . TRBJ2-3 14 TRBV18 CASSPLAVADTQYF TGTGCCAGCTCACCACTAGCGGTGGCGGATACGCAGTATTTT
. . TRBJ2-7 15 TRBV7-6 CASSPTAGSLYEQYF TGTGCCAGCAGTCCTACGGCGGGTTCCCTCTACGAGCAGTACTTC
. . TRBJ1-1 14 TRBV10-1 CASSESQGHTEAFF TGCGCCAGCAGTGAAAGTCAGGGGCACACTGAAGCTTTCTTT
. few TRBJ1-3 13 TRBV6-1 CASSESSGNTIYF TGTGCCAGCAGCGAGAGCTCTGGAAACACCATATATTTT
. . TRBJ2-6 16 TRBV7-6 CASSLGPGGRANVLTF TGTGCCAGCAGCTTAGGACCGGGGGGCCGGGCCAACGTCCTGACTTTC
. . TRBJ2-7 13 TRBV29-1 CSVRGQGRHEQYF TGCAGCGTCAGAGGCCAAGGGCGCCACGAGCAGTACTTC
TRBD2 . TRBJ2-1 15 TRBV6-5 CASRPTSGRNNEQFF TGTGCCAGCAGACCGACTAGCGGGAGGAACAATGAGCAGTTCTTC